The 18 T cell receptor beta chains reported below all come from one sample, sequenced in a study of blood T cell repertoires in COVID-19. Only in-frame clones appear in the TCRdb table, and some are missing; sequencing was by immunoSEQ multiplex PCR. The table records about 200,000 clones, approximately 86% of them present only once. Sequencing was carried out using PBMCs or T cells enriched from blood (not recorded which). These receptors were obtained from a woman aged 55 to 70 with acute COVID-19.

The sample holds many counts of this clone. Other nucleotide sequences in the sample specify the same CDR3. The V gene is TRBV7-9, the J gene TRBJ1-6; 10 bases align to TRBD1. V was clipped by 4 bases and J by 9 bases; unmatched bases: 3. This CDR3 comprises 14 residues. CDR1 and CDR2 from the germline V gene are SEHNR and FQNEAQ (reference sequence). CDR3: CASSSGQGGSPLHF. The CDR3, as DNA: TGTGCCAGCAGCTCAGGACAGGGGGGTTCACCCCTCCACTTT.

CDR3 in DNA: TGTGCCAGCAGTGATGTGTCTAGCGGATCCTACAATGAGCAGTTCTTC. Protein product: CASSDVSSGSYNEQFF. The chain links TRBV6-1 to TRBJ2-1, with 7 bases that match TRBD2. Germline trimming cut 3 bases from V and 1 base from J; bases unmatched to any gene: 6. In germline, CDR1 is MNHNS, CDR2 SASEGT. The CDR3 has 16 residues.

This chain joins TRBV28 and TRBJ2-1; 10 positions agree with TRBD1. Trimming took 6 bases from V and 4 from J; bases not matched to a gene: 12. This CDR3 is built from 17 residues. The germline V gene encodes CDR1 MDHEN and CDR2 SYDVKM. In DNA form, the CDR3 reads TGTGCCAGCAGCCTAACGTCCGGGACAGGGGCGTACAATGAGCAGTTCTTC. It specifies CASSLTSGTGAYNEQFF. The full variable domain, completed using reference TRBV28 and TRBJ2-1, is DVKVTQSSRYLVKRTGEKVFLECVQDMDHENMFWYRQDPGLGLRLIYFSYDVKMKEKGDIPEGYSVSREKKERFSLILESASTNQTSMYLCASSLTSGTGAYNEQFFGPGTRLTVL.

This clone turned up a few times. This chain links TRBV10-2 with TRBJ2-1; TRBD2 matches 7 bases. Germline assignment: CDR1 WSHSY and CDR2 SAAADI. This CDR3 is 15 amino acids long. V was pared by 4 bases and J by 0 bases, with 3 bases of the junction left unmatched. This CDR3 reads CASSGDYSSYNEQFF. DNA for the CDR3: TGCGCCAGCAGTGGGGACTATAGCTCCTACAATGAGCAGTTCTTC.

This clone was counted once. This sequence joins TRBV12-3 or TRBV12-4 and TRBJ1-6; D unclear. CDR3 length: 13 amino acids. The germline V and J ends were trimmed by 1 base and 7 bases, with 5 bases remaining between them. CDR3 DNA sequence: TGTGCCAGCAGTTTAGGGGCCAATTCACCCCTCCACTTT. Protein sequence: CASSLGANSPLHF.

The V gene is TRBV10-2, the J gene TRBJ2-6; the match to TRBD2 covers 8 bases. Germline V lookup: CDR1 WSHSY, CDR2 SAAADI. V lost 3 bases and J lost 3; bases outside the gene matches: 7. The CDR3 is 17 amino acids. The CDR3 here is CASSEGAGVSGANVLTF. The CDR3 nucleotides are TGCGCCAGCAGTGAAGGAGCGGGAGTAAGTGGGGCCAACGTCCTGACTTTC.

The chain combines TRBV29-1 with TRBJ2-5; TRBD2 matches 11 bases. CDR3 length: 17 residues. The ends lost 4 bases at V and 1 base at J; junction bases unmatched: 11. CDR1 and CDR2 from the germline V gene are SQVTM and ANQGSEA. This CDR3 is CSVAQTSGIHSQETQYF. CDR3 bases: TGCAGCGTTGCTCAGACTAGCGGGATCCATTCCCAAGAGACCCAGTACTTC.

The chain uses TRBV6-2 or TRBV6-3 and TRBJ1-1; D is undetermined. V lost 5 bases and J 4 bases, leaving 11 bases between the germline ends. The CDR3 has 13 amino acids. In germline, CDR1 is MNHEY, CDR2 SVGEGT. DNA of the CDR3: TGTGCCAGCAGTCCATCGCGGAGCACTGAAGCTTTCTTT. It translates to CASSPSRSTEAFF.

The chain employs TRBV19 and TRBJ2-1; 9 nucleotides match TRBD1. This CDR3 spans 14 amino acids. CDR1 is LNHDA and CDR2 is SQIVND in the germline V gene (reference sequence). V lost 9 bases and J lost 7; bases outside the gene matches: 10. The CDR3 region has the DNA TGTGCCAGCCACGAGGGACAGGGTATAAATGAGCAGTTCTTC. Its protein is CASHEGQGINEQFF.

The chain uses TRBV7-9 and TRBJ2-3; D possibly corresponds to TRBD1 (6 bases). CDR1 SEHNR and CDR2 FQNEAQ come from the germline V gene (reference sequence). V was pared by 2 bases and J by 4 bases, with 13 bases between. The CDR3 covers 15 residues. CDR3 coding DNA: TGTGCCAGCAGCTTATCAGGGGCGCTTCCAGATACGCAGTATTTT. Translated: CASSLSGALPDTQYF.

The gene calls are TRBV6-6 and TRBJ1-5, with 7 bases fitting TRBD1. V lost 5 bases to trimming and J lost 1 base; unmatched junction nucleotides: 11. CDR1 and CDR2 (germline): MNHNY, SVGAGI (reference sequence). This CDR3 has 17 amino acids. CDR3 in DNA: TGTGCCAGCAGTCGCCCGCCGGGACAGAGGAGCAATCAGCCCCAGCATTTT. This sequence encodes CASSRPPGQRSNQPQHF.

The chain employs TRBV6-2 or TRBV6-3 and TRBJ2-7; 9 positions agree with TRBD1. CDR1 is MNHEY and CDR2 is SVGEGT in the germline V gene. V lost 0 bases to trimming and J lost 4 bases; unmatched junction nucleotides: 7. This CDR3 has 16 amino acids. CDR3 amino acids: CASSYSSGTGNYEQYV. In DNA form, the CDR3 reads TGTGCCAGCAGTTACTCTTCTGGGACAGGGAATTACGAGCAGTACGTC.

The J gene is TRBJ2-2, the V gene TRBV5-1; the match to TRBD2 covers 9 bases. Looked up from germline, CDR1 is SGHRS and CDR2 is YFSETQ. Germline trimming cut 2 bases from V and 6 bases from J; bases unmatched to any gene: 11. The CDR3 length is 17 residues. The CDR3 nucleotides are TGCGCCAGCAGCTTCCCCCCCCCGACTAGCGGCGCCGGGGAGCTGTTTTTT. This codes for CASSFPPPTSGAGELFF. The variable domain in full, with the rest retrieved from reference TRBV5-1 and TRBJ2-2, is KAGVTQTPRYLIKTRGQQVTLSCSPISGHRSVSWYQQTPGQGLQFLFEYFSETQRNKGNFPGRFSGRQFSNSRSEMNVSTLELGDSALYLCASSFPPPTSGAGELFFGEGSRLTVL.

The chain combines TRBV9 with TRBJ2-2; 7 positions match TRBD2. J was trimmed by 8 bases and V by 4 bases; bases with no gene match: 2. Germline CDR1 reads SGDLS; CDR2 reads YYNGEE. This CDR3 is 12 amino acids long. CDR3 nucleotides: TGTGCCAGCAGCCACGGGAGGGGGGAGCTGTTTTTT. Translation gives CASSHGRGELFF.

The rearrangement links TRBV10-3 to TRBJ1-2; 9 bases fit TRBD1. The CDR3 totals 16 residues. The J segment lost 8 bases and the V segment lost 0 bases, leaving 10 bases of the junction unmatched. The germline CDR1 and CDR2 sequences are ENHRY and SYGVKD. For the CDR3, the DNA is TGTGCCATCAGTGAGTCGTTAACCGGGACAGGGTCCGGCTACACCTTC. Translation gives CAISESLTGTGSGYTF.

The chain uses TRBV15 and TRBJ2-1; 10 nucleotides align to TRBD2. CDR3 size: 17 residues. The V and J ends lost 5 bases and 9 bases, in that order; junction bases with no gene match: 16. Germline CDR1 is LNHNV and CDR2 is YYDKDF (reference sequence). The CDR3 bases are TGTGCCACCAGCGTCGCAGGGGCTAGCGGGAGCGGGGGTGAGCAGTTCTTC. It yields the protein CATSVAGASGSGGEQFF. Looking up the rest from reference TRBV15 and TRBJ2-1 gives the full variable domain: DAMVIQNPRYQVTQFGKPVTLSCSQTLNHNVMYWYQQKSSQAPKLLFHYYDKDFNNEADTPDNFQSRRPNTSFCFLDIRSPGLGDTAMYLCATSVAGASGSGGEQFFGPGTRLTVL.

This rearrangement joins TRBV19 to TRBJ2-1; TRBD2 matches at 9 bases. The CDR3 runs 15 residues. Germline V gene lookup returns CDR1 LNHDA and CDR2 SQIVND (reference sequence). The J segment lost 4 bases and the V segment lost 5 bases, leaving 6 bases of the junction unmatched. Here the CDR3 reads CASSPTSGSYNEQFF. The CDR3 DNA reads as TGTGCCAGTAGTCCGACTAGCGGTTCATACAATGAGCAGTTCTTC.

The chain has TRBV5-1 and TRBJ2-1, with D perhaps TRBD2 (6 bases). The CDR3 contains 15 residues. Trimming shortened V by 1 base and J by 4 bases, and 12 bases separated the two germline ends. The germline V gene encodes CDR1 SGHRS and CDR2 YFSETQ. Written as DNA, the CDR3 is TGCGCCAGCAGCTTGATATTAGCGGAGTACAATGAGCAGTTCTTC. This encodes CASSLILAEYNEQFF.